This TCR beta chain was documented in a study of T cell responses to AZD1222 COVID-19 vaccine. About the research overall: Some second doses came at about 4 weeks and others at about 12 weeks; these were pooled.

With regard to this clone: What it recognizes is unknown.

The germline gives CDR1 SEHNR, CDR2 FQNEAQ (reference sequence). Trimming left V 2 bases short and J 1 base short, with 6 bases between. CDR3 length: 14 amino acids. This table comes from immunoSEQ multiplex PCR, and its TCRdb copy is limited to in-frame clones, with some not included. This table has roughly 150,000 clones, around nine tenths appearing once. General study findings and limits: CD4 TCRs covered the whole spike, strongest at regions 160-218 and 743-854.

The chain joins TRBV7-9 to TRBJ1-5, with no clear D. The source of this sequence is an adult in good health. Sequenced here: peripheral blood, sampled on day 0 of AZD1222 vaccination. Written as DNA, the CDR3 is TGTGCCAGCAGCTTATCGTACAGCAATCAGCCCCAGCATTTT. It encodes CASSLSYSNQPQHF.